The 14 T cell receptor beta chains in this list originate from one sample, sequenced in a study of shared clonotypes between healthy human individuals. Clones were sequenced by immunoSEQ multiplex PCR, and TCRdb holds only the in-frame ones, with some missing. This sample carries roughly 500,000 clones, around 85% of them seen once, and the ten largest clones take about 13%. The sample consisted of PBMCs. The source is a woman in her thirties or forties in good health. Some clones in this sample may be carry-over from other donors' samples.

The chain combines TRBV7-6 with TRBJ2-2; 11 nucleotides match TRBD2. The CDR3 runs 16 residues. Germline V gene lookup returns CDR1 SGHVS and CDR2 FNYEAQ. J gave up 1 base and V 5 bases, and 3 bases lay outside the gene matches. The CDR3 loop is CASSPTSGRNTGELFF. The CDR3 bases are TGTGCCAGCAGCCCCACTAGCGGGAGGAACACCGGGGAGCTGTTTTTT. Drawing the rest from reference TRBV7-6 and TRBJ2-2, the complete variable domain is GAGVSQSPRYKVTKRGQDVALRCDPISGHVSLYWYRQALGQGPEFLTYFNYEAQQDKSGLPNDRFSAERPEGSISTLTIQRTEQRDSAMYRCASSPTSGRNTGELFFGEGSRLTVL.

The chain joins TRBV2 to TRBJ2-1; unclear D gene. The germline V gene has CDR1 SNHLY and CDR2 FYNNEI. Trimming took 8 bases from V and 3 from J, leaving 5 bases between them. The CDR3 loop spans 11 amino acids. The CDR3 nucleotides read TGTGCCAGCGGGATCTACAATGAGCAGTTCTTC. This codes for CASGIYNEQFF.

This clone was seen a single time. V and J are TRBV14 and TRBJ1-2; D unresolved. Germline loops: CDR1 SGHDN, CDR2 FVKESK. Trimming shortened V by 5 bases and J by 5 bases, and 12 bases separated the two germline ends. This CDR3 is built from 13 residues. CDR3 loop: CASSSQNQYGYTF. DNA for the CDR3: TGTGCCAGCAGCTCCCAAAATCAGTATGGCTACACCTTC.

As regards this clone: A far more abundant clone sits one base away, making this likely a read error. Within the sample, other DNA sequences also encode this same CDR3. This chain uses TRBV10-1 with TRBJ2-2; 11 positions agree with TRBD2. CDR1 and CDR2 (germline): WNHNN, SYGVQD (reference sequence). This CDR3 is built from 18 residues. The V and J ends lost 11 bases and 3 bases, in that order; junction bases with no gene match: 17. Here the CDR3 reads CARPPAASGRRYTGELFF. Written as DNA, the CDR3 is TGCGCCCGCCCGCCAGCGGCTAGCGGGAGGCGGTACACCGGGGAGCTGTTTTTT.

Notes on this clone: Only one base separates this from a far larger clonotype, so it likely reflects a read error. The sample carries other DNA sequences with the same CDR3. J is TRBJ1-2 and V is TRBV10-3, with TRBD1 identical over 8 bases. The CDR3 consists of 14 residues. Germline assignment: CDR1 ENHRY and CDR2 SYGVKD. CDR3 nucleotides: TGTGCCATTAGTGAGAACAGGGGGGCCTATGGCTACACCTTC. This sequence encodes CAISENRGAYGYTF.

This chain uses TRBV28 with TRBJ2-7; D call uncertain. CDR3 size: 13 residues. Germline V gene lookup returns CDR1 MDHEN and CDR2 SYDVKM. Here the CDR3 DNA reads TGTGCGATAAAGGGTGCGGCTCCCTACGAGCAGTACTTC. Encoded protein: CAIKGAAPYEQYF.

This clone appeared many times. The sample has other DNA sequences that encode this CDR3 too. CDR3 in amino acids: CASKKAGTQGGGELFF. The CDR3 region has the DNA TGCGCCAGTAAAAAAGCCGGGACACAGGGAGGCGGGGAGCTGTTTTTT. The rearrangement links TRBV10-2 to TRBJ2-2, with D perhaps assigned TRBD1 or TRBD2 (6 bases each). Germline V gene data show CDR1 as WSHSY and CDR2 as SAAADI. Trimming cost V 9 bases and J 7 bases, with 24 bases left between them. The CDR3 spans 16 residues.

This chain links TRBV9 with TRBJ2-1, with TRBD1 matching over 7 bases. CDR3 length equals 16 residues. Germline CDR1 and CDR2: SGDLS and YYNGEE. V dropped 3 bases and J dropped 7; count of bases not matched to a gene: 13. The CDR3 reads CASSARQGWDGNEQFF. The CDR3 DNA reads as TGTGCCAGCAGCGCCCGACAGGGTTGGGATGGAAATGAGCAGTTCTTC.

The V call is TRBV27, the J call TRBJ1-1; 7 bases match TRBD1. The CDR3 length is 14 residues. CDR1 is MNHEY, CDR2 SMNVEV, per germline (reference sequence). Losses at the gene ends were 6 bases for V and 5 bases for J; bases not matched to a gene: 9. CDR3 residues: CASSYRGVGTEAFF. In DNA, the CDR3 is TGTGCCAGCAGCTACAGGGGAGTAGGTACTGAAGCTTTCTTT.

This clone was counted only a few times. The rearrangement uses TRBV7-8 and TRBJ2-7, with D tentatively TRBD1 or TRBD2 (6 bases each). V was pared by 1 base and J by 4 bases, with 14 bases between. Looked up from germline, CDR1 is SGHVS and CDR2 is FQNEAQ. The CDR3 extends over 15 amino acids. The CDR3 protein is CASSLGRGHIYEQYF. The DNA of the CDR3 is TGTGCCAGCAGCTTAGGGCGGGGACATATTTACGAGCAGTACTTC.

This chain links TRBV9 with TRBJ2-5; 8 bases are shared with TRBD2. V lost 0 bases and J lost 2; bases outside the gene matches: 6. The germline gives CDR1 SGDLS, CDR2 YYNGEE. CDR3 length: 16 residues. The CDR3 protein is CASSVGGSGTQETQYF. CDR3 in DNA: TGTGCCAGCAGCGTAGGGGGTAGCGGGACTCAAGAGACCCAGTACTTC.

This clone was counted between two and nine times. CDR3 sequence reads: CASSLEPPGSGSDTQYF. In nucleotides, the CDR3 is TGTGCCAGCAGCTTAGAGCCCCCCGGGAGTGGGTCAGATACGCAGTATTTT. The rearrangement links TRBV11-3 to TRBJ2-3; TRBD2 is a possible D gene (6 bases). V was clipped by 0 bases and J by 4 bases, with 17 bases between them. Germline V gene lookup returns CDR1 SGHNT and CDR2 YENEEA. The CDR3 length is 17 residues.

The chain joins TRBV27 to TRBJ2-2, with D unclear. V lost 6 bases, J lost 3 bases, and 8 bases lay in between. Germline V CDR1 and CDR2: MNHEY, SMNVEV (reference sequence). The CDR3 consists of 13 residues. The CDR3: CASRTRYTGELFF. CDR3 sequence (DNA): TGTGCCAGCAGAACCAGGTACACCGGGGAGCTGTTTTTT.

The chain is built from TRBV11-2 and TRBJ2-1; no clear D gene. With 1 base removed from V and 8 bases from J, the gap between germline ends came to 9 bases. The CDR3 is 13 amino acids. Germline CDR1 reads SGHAT; CDR2 reads FQNNGV. CDR3 DNA: TGTGCCAGCAGCTTAGTACCGGCCTATGAGCAGTTCTTC. Translating gives CASSLVPAYEQFF.